This is a list of T cell receptor beta chains from one sample in a study of blood T cell repertoires in COVID-19. Profiling relied on immunoSEQ multiplex PCR, and the TCRdb table lists in-frame clones only, not all of them. The sample comprises 100,000 to 150,000 clones, about 85% of which are singletons, and approximately 2% rests with the top ten. Input material: peripheral blood. The receptor source for this set is a man aged 70 or older with acute or convalescent COVID-19. The CDR3 runs from the conserved cysteine through the conserved F or W. A D gene is named only where the DNA matches it firmly. Part of the rows lack a size; the others show once, few, many or a class for expanded clones.

v_gene	len	abundance	d_gene	j_gene	CDR3nt	CDR3aa
TRBV13	14	NA	NA	TRBJ1-2	TGTGCCAGCAGCTTTTTCACGGCTAACTATGGCTACACCTTC	CASSFFTANYGYTF
TRBV28	17	NA	NA	TRBJ2-5	TGTGCCAGCAGTTTAGGGGGGGGCGGAGGGCATCAAGAGACCCAGTACTTC	CASSLGGGGGHQETQYF
TRBV7-2	14	few	NA	TRBJ1-5	TGTGCCAGCAGCCTAATCCCCGGCAATCAGCCCCAGCATTTT	CASSLIPGNQPQHF
TRBV6-5	15	few	NA	TRBJ2-7	TGTGCCAGCAGTGACTCCGGGACACTCTCCTACGAGCAGTACTTC	CASSDSGTLSYEQYF
TRBV7-2	16	NA	TRBD1	TRBJ2-5	TGTGCCAGCAGCTTAGCGTGGACAGGGGGCCAAGAGACCCAGTACTTC	CASSLAWTGGQETQYF
TRBV5-1	13	few	NA	TRBJ1-4	TGCGCCAGCAGCACAACAACTAATGAAAAACTGTTTTTT	CASSTTTNEKLFF
TRBV7-9	14	few	NA	TRBJ2-2	TGTGCCAGCAGCCAACGGACTAACACCGGGGAGCTGTTTTTT	CASSQRTNTGELFF
TRBV5-1	13	NA	NA	TRBJ1-2	TGCGCCAGCAGCTTACAGGGAAAGGGCGGCTACACCTTC	CASSLQGKGGYTF
TRBV6-1	17	NA	NA	TRBJ1-3	TGTGCCAGCAGTGCATGGAACAGGGATCTCTCTGGAAACACCATATATTTT	CASSAWNRDLSGNTIYF
TRBV18	16	NA	TRBD1	TRBJ2-2	TGTGCCAGCTCACCTACAGGGGTCTCACACGCCGGGGAGCTGTTTTTT	CASSPTGVSHAGELFF
TRBV10-2	14	NA	NA	TRBJ1-3	TGCGCCAGCAGTGGCGCCCTCTCTGGAAACACCATATATTTT	CASSGALSGNTIYF
TRBV6-5	14	NA	TRBD1	TRBJ1-4	TGTGCCAGCAGTTCTAGGGGGCGAGGTGAAAAACTGTTTTTT	CASSSRGRGEKLFF
TRBV29-1	11	NA	NA	TRBJ2-2	TGCAGCGCTATAAGGGGAAGGGAGCTGTTTTTT	CSAIRGRELFF
TRBV5-4	15	NA	TRBD1	TRBJ1-6	TGTGCCAGCAGCTTGTCAGGGACAGATAATTCACCCCTCCACTTT	CASSLSGTDNSPLHF
TRBV5-1	18	NA	TRBD1	TRBJ2-7	TGCGCCAGCAGCTTGAGTGGGACAGGGATTATTAGGTCCTACGAGCAGTACTTC	CASSLSGTGIIRSYEQYF
TRBV6-6	15	NA	TRBD1	TRBJ1-2	TGTGCCAGCAGTGACAGGGTGGGGGAAAGGTTGGGCTACACCTTC	CASSDRVGERLGYTF
TRBV5-1	17	NA	TRBD2	TRBJ2-3	TGCGCCAGCAGCTTGAGGGCTAGCGGGGGGGTCACAGATACGCAGTATTTT	CASSLRASGGVTDTQYF
TRBV10-3	13	NA	NA	TRBJ2-2	TGTGCCATCAGTGATGTCAGCACCGGGGAGCTGTTTTTT	CAISDVSTGELFF